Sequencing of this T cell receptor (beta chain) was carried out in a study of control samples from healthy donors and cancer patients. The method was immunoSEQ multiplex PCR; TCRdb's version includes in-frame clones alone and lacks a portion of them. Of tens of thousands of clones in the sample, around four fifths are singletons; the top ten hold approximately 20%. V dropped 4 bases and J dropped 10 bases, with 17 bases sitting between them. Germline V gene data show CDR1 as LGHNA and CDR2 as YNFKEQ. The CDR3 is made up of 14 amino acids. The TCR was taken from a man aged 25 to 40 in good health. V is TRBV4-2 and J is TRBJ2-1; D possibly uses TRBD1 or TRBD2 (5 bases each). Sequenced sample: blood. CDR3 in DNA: TGTGCCAGCAGCCCCTGGGACCCCACGGGGGAGCAGTTCTTC. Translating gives CASSPWDPTGEQFF.